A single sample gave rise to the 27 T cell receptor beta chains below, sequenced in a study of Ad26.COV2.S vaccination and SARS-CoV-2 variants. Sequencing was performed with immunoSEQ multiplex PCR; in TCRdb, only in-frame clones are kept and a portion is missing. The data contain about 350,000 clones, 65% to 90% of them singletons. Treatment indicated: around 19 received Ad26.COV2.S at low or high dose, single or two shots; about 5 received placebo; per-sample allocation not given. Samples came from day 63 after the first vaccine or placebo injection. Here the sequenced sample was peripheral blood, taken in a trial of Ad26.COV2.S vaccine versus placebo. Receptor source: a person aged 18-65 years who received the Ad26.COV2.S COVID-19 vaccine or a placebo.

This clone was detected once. CDR3 region: CASSLVRRGGQETQYF. The CDR3 nucleotides are TGTGCCAGCAGCTTAGTCCGGCGGGGGGGCCAAGAGACCCAGTACTTC. V is TRBV7-2 and J is TRBJ2-5, with 9 positions matching TRBD2. Germline lookup yields CDR1 SGHTA and CDR2 FQGNSA. V gave up 1 base and J gave up 1 base; unmatched junction bases: 4. CDR3 length: 16 residues.

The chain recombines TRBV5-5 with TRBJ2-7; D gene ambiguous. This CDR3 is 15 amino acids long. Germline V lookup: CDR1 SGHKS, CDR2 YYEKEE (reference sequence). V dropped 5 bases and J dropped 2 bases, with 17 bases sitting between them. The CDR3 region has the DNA TGTGCCAGCAGTCCCCAGCTGCCTGGGACCTACGAGCAGTACTTC. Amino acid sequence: CASSPQLPGTYEQYF.

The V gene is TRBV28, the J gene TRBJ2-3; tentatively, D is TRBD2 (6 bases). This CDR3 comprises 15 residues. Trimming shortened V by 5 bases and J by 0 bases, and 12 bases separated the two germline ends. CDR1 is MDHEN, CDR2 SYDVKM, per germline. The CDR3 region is CASSNSGGSTDTQYF. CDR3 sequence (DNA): TGTGCCAGCAGTAATAGCGGAGGGAGCACAGATACGCAGTATTTT.

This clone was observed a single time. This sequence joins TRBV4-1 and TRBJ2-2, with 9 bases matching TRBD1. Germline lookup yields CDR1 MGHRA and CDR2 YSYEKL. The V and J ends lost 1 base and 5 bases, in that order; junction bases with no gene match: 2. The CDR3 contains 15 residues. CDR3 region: CASSQADRGTGELFF. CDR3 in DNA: TGCGCCAGCAGCCAAGCCGACAGGGGGACCGGGGAGCTGTTTTTT.

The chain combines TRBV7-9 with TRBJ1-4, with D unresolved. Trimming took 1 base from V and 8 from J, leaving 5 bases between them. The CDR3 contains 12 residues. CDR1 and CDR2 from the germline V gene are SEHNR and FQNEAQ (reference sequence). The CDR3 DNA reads TGTGCCAGCAGCTTAGTGTGGGAAAAACTGTTTTTT. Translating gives CASSLVWEKLFF.

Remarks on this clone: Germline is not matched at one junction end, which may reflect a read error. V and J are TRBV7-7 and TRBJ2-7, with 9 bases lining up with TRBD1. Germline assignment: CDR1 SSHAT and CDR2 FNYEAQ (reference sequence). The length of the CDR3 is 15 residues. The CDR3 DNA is TGTGCTAGCAGCTTATCCCCGGGACAGGGCCACGAGCAGTACTTC. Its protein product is CASSLSPGQGHEQYF.

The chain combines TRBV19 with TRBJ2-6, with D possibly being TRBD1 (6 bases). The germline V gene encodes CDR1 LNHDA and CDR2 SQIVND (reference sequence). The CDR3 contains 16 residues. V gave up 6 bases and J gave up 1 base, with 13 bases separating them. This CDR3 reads CASRTPTGSGANVLTF. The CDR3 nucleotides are TGTGCCAGTAGAACCCCTACAGGGTCTGGGGCCAACGTCCTGACTTTC.

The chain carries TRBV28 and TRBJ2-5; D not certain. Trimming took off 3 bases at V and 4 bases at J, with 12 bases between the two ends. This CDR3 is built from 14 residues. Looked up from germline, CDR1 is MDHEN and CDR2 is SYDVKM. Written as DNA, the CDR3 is TGTGCCAGCAGTTTTTTACTCCTGTCAGAGACCCAGTACTTC. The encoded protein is CASSFLLLSETQYF.

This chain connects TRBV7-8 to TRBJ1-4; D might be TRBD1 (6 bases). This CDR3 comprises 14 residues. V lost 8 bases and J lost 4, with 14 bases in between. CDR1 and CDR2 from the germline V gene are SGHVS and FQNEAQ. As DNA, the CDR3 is TGTGCCAGCGGTCCACAGGGACTTAATGAAAAACTGTTTTTT. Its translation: CASGPQGLNEKLFF. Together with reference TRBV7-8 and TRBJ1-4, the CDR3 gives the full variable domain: GAGVSQSPRYKVAKRGQDVALRCDPISGHVSLFWYQQALGQGPEFLTYFQNEAQLDKSGLPSDRFFAERPEGSVSTLKIQRTQQEDSAVYLCASGPQGLNEKLFFGSGTQLSVL.

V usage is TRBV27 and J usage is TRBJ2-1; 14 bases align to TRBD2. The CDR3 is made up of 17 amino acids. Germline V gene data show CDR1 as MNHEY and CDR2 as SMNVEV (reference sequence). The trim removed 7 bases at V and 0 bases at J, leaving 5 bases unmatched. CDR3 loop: CASKGLAGDSSYNEQFF. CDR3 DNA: TGTGCCAGCAAGGGACTAGCGGGGGACAGCTCCTACAATGAGCAGTTCTTC.

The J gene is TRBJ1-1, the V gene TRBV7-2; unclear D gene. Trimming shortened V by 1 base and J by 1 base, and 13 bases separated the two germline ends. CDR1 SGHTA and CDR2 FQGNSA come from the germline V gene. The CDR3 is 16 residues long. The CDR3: CASSLEAGVGNTEAFF. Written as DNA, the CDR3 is TGTGCCAGCAGCTTAGAGGCAGGTGTCGGGAACACTGAAGCTTTCTTT.

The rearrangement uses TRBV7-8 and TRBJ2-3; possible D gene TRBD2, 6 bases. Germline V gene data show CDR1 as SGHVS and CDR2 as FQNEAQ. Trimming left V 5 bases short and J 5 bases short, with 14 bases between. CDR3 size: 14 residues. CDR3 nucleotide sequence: TGTGCCAGCAGCACTCCGGGAGAAGGAGATACGCAGTATTTT. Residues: CASSTPGEGDTQYF.

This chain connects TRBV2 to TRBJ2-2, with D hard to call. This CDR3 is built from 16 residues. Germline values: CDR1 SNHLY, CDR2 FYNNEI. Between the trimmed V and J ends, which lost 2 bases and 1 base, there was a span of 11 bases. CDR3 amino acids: CASSERFPGNTGELFF. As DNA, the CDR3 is TGTGCCAGCAGTGAAAGGTTTCCAGGGAACACCGGGGAGCTGTTTTTT.

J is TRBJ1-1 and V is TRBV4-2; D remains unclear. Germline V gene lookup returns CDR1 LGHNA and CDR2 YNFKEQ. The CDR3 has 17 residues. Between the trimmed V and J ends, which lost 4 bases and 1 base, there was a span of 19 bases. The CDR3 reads CASSPPIGPRTNTEAFF. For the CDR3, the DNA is TGTGCCAGCAGCCCCCCTATCGGGCCGCGGACGAACACTGAAGCTTTCTTT.

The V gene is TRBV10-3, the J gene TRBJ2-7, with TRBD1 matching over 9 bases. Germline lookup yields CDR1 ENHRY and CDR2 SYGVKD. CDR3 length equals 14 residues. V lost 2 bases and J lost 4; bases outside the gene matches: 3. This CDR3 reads CAISEGTGSYEQYF. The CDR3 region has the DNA TGTGCCATCAGTGAGGGGACAGGGTCGTACGAGCAGTACTTC.

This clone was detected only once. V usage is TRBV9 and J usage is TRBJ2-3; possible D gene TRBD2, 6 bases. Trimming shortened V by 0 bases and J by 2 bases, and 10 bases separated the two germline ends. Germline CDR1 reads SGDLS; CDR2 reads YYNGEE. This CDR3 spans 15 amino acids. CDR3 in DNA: TGTGCCAGCAGCGTAGTCGGGACTCACACAGATACGCAGTATTTT. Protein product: CASSVVGTHTDTQYF. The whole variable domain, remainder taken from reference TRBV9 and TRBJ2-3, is DSGVTQTPKHLITATGQRVTLRCSPRSGDLSVYWYQQSLDQGLQFLIQYYNGEERAKGNILERFSAQQFPDLHSELNLSSLELGDSALYFCASSVVGTHTDTQYFGPGTRLTVL.

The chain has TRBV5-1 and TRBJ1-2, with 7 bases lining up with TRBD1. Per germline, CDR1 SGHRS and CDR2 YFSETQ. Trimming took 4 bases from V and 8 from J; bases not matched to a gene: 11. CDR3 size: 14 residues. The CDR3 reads CASSPNTGEEGYTF. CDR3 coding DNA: TGCGCCAGCAGCCCAAATACAGGGGAGGAGGGCTACACCTTC.

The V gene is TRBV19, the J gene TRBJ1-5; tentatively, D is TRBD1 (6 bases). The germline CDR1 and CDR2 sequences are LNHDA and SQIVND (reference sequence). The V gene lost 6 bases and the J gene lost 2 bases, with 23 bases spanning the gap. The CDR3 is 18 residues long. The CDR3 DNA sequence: TGTGCCAGTAGGCGGGAAGGGGGGTCGATGGTAGGCAATCAGCCCCAGCATTTT. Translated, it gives CASRREGGSMVGNQPQHF.

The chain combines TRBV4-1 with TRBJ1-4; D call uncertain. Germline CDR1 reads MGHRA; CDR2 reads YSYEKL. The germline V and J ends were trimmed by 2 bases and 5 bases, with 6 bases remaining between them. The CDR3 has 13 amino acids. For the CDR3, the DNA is TGCGCCAGCAGCCAAAGCGTAAATGAAAAACTGTTTTTT. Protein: CASSQSVNEKLFF.

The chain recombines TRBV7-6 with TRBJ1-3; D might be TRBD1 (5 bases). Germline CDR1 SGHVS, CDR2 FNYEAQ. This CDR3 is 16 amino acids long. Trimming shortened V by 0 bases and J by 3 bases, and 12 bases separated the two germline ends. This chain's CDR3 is CASSLAGPTDGNTIYF. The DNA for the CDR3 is TGTGCCAGCAGCTTAGCGGGGCCGACGGATGGAAACACCATATATTTT.

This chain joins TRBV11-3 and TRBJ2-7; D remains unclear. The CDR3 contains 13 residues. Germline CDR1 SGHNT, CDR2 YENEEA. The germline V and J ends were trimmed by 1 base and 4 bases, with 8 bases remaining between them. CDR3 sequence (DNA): TGTGCCAGCAGCTTAGGCCCAGGTTACGAGCAGTACTTC. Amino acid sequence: CASSLGPGYEQYF.

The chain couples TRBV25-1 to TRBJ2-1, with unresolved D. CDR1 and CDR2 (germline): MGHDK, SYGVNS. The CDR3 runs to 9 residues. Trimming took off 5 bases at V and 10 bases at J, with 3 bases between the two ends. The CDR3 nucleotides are TGTGCCAGCAGTTACGAGCAGTTCTTC. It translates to CASSYEQFF.

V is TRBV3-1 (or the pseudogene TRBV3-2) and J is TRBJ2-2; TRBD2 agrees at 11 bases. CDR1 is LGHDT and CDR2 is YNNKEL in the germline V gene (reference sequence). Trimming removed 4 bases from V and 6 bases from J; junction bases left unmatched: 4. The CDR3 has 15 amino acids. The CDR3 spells CASSPIAGGAGELFF. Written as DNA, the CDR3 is TGTGCCAGCAGCCCAATAGCGGGAGGGGCCGGGGAGCTGTTTTTT.

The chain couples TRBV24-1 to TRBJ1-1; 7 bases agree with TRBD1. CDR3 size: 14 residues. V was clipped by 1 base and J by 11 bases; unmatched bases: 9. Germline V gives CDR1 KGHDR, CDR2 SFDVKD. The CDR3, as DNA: TGTGCCACCAGTGATTTAGGAGCGGCCAGGGGGGCTTTCTTT. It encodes CATSDLGAARGAFF.

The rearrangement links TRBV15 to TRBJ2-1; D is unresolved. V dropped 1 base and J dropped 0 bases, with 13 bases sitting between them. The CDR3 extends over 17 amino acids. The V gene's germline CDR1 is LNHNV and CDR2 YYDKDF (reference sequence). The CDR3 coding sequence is TGTGCCACCAGCAGAGGGCATACCGGTGGCTCCTACAATGAGCAGTTCTTC. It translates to CATSRGHTGGSYNEQFF.

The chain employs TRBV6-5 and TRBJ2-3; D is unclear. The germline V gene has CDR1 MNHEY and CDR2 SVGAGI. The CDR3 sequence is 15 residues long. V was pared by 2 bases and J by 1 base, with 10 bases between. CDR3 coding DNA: TGTGCCAGCAGTTACACCACATTCGGCACAGATACGCAGTATTTT. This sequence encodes CASSYTTFGTDTQYF.

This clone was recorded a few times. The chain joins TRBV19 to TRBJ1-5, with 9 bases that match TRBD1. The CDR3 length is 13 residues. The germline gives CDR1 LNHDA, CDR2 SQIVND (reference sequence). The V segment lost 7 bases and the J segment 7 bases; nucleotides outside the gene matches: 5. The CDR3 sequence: CASNTQGAQPQHF. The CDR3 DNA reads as TGTGCCAGTAACACACAGGGGGCCCAGCCCCAGCATTTT. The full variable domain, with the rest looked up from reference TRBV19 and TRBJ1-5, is DGGITQSPKYLFRKEGQNVTLSCEQNLNHDAMYWYRQDPGQGLRLIYYSQIVNDFQKGDIAEGYSVSREKKESFPLTVTSAQKNPTAFYLCASNTQGAQPQHFGDGTRLSIL.